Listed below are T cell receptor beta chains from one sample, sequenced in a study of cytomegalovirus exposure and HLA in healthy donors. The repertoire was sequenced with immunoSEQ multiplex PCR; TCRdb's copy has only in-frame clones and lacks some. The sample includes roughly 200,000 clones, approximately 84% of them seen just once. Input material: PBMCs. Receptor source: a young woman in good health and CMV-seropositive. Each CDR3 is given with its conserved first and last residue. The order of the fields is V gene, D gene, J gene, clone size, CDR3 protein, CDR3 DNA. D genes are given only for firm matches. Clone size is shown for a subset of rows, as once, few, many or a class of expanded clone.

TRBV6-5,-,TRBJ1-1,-,CASRGGATEAFF,TGTGCCAGCAGGGGGGGGGCCACTGAAGCTTTCTTT
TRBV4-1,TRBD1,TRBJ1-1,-,CASSQDLATGASNTEAFF,TGCGCCAGCAGCCAAGATTTGGCGACAGGGGCCTCCAACACTGAAGCTTTCTTT
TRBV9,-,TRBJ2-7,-,CASSPRGTVGEQYF,TGTGCCAGCAGCCCAAGGGGGACGGTGGGGGAGCAGTACTTC
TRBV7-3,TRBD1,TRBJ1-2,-,CASSLGTGIGYTF,TGTGCCAGCAGCTTAGGGACAGGGATTGGCTACACCTTC
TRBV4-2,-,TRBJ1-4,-,CASSQDGGNEKLFF,TGTGCCAGCAGCCAAGATGGGGGGAATGAAAAACTGTTTTTT
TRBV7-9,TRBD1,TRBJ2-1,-,CASSARDSYNEQFF,TGTGCCAGCAGCGCTCGGGACAGCTACAATGAGCAGTTCTTC
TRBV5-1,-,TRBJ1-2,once,CASSLRQDGGGYTF,TGCGCCAGCAGCTTGAGACAGGATGGTGGTGGCTACACCTTC
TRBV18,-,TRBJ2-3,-,CASSPGRPAGSTDTQYF,TGTGCCAGCTCACCAGGTCGTCCGGCAGGAAGCACAGATACGCAGTATTTT
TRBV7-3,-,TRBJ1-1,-,CASSLTENTEAFF,TGTGCCAGCAGCCTTACAGAAAACACTGAAGCTTTCTTT
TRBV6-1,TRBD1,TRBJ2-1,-,CASNRDRVEQFF,TGTGCCAGCAACCGGGACAGGGTTGAGCAGTTCTTC
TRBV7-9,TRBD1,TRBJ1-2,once,CASSLVQGEGYTF,TGTGCCAGCAGCTTAGTGCAGGGGGAAGGCTACACCTTC
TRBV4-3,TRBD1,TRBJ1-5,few,CASSQMTGSNQPQHF,TGCGCCAGCAGCCAGATGACAGGGAGCAATCAGCCCCAGCATTTT
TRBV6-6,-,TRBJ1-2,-,CASSYSTRVYGYTF,TGTGCCAGCAGTTACTCGACCAGGGTCTATGGCTACACCTTC
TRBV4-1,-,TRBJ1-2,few,CASTRGLGYGYTF,TGCGCCAGCACCCGGGGACTGGGTTATGGCTACACCTTC
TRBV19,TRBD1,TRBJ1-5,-,CASSFNPGGFQPQHF,TGTGCCAGTAGTTTCAACCCAGGGGGCTTCCAGCCCCAGCATTTT
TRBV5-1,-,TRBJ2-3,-,CASSLSTDTQYF,TGCGCCAGCAGTTTATCCACAGATACGCAGTATTTT
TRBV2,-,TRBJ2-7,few,CASSAREQQYF,TGTGCCAGCAGTGCGCGAGAGCAGCAGTACTTC
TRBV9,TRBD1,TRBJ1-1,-,CASSPSLGGATEAFF,TGTGCCAGCAGTCCATCTCTAGGGGGCGCCACTGAAGCTTTCTTT
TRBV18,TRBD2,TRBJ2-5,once,CASSRPKTGLAGKETQYF,TGTGCCAGCTCACGTCCGAAAACAGGACTAGCGGGAAAAGAGACCCAGTACTTC
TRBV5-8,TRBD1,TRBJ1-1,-,CASRRTGTGEREAFF,TGTGCCAGCAGGAGGACCGGGACAGGGGAGCGTGAAGCTTTCTTT
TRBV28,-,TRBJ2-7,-,CASSSRQVKRGDEQYF,TGTGCCAGCAGTTCTAGACAGGTCAAGAGGGGCGACGAGCAGTACTTC
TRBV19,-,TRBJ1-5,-,CASSFTGSNQPQHF,TGTGCCAGTAGCTTTACAGGGAGCAATCAGCCCCAGCATTTT
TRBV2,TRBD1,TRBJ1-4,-,CASSESGQGGEKLFF,TGTGCCAGCAGTGAATCGGGACAGGGAGGGGAAAAACTGTTTTTT
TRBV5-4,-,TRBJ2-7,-,CASSLELRGEQYF,TGTGCCAGCAGCTTGGAACTACGCGGCGAGCAGTACTTC
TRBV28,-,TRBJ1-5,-,CASSPGSGWNNQPQHF,TGTGCCAGCAGTCCTGGGTCAGGGTGGAACAATCAGCCCCAGCATTTT
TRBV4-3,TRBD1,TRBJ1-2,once,CASSQETGGVYGYTF,TGCGCCAGCAGCCAGGAGACAGGGGGGGTCTATGGCTACACCTTC
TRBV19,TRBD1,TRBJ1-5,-,CASSTLNRGQPQHF,TGTGCCAGTAGTACCTTAAACAGGGGCCAGCCCCAGCATTTT
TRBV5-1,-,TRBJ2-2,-,CASSHLKTGTNTGELFF,TGCGCCAGCAGCCATCTGAAAACAGGGACGAACACCGGGGAGCTGTTTTTT
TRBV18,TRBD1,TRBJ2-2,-,CASSPTGTAFTGELFF,TGTGCCAGCTCACCTACCGGGACAGCGTTCACCGGGGAGCTGTTTTTT
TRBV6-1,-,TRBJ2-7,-,CASSRDIPPYEQYF,TGTGCCAGCAGCCGGGACATTCCCCCCTACGAGCAGTACTTC
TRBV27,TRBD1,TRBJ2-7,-,CASRAGTGRKRGYEQYF,TGTGCCAGCCGCGCCGGGACAGGCCGCAAACGGGGTTACGAGCAGTACTTC
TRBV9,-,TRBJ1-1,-,CASSVSPTSDTEAFF,TGTGCCAGCAGCGTGAGCCCGACTTCGGACACTGAAGCTTTCTTT
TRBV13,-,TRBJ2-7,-,CASAPGDGYEQYF,TGTGCCTCCGCGCCCGGGGATGGTTACGAGCAGTACTTC
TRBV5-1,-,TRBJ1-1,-,CASSLASPGNTEAFF,TGCGCCAGCAGCTTGGCATCCCCCGGGAACACTGAAGCTTTCTTT
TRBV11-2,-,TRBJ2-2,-,CASRAKHTGELFF,TGTGCCAGCAGGGCCAAACACACCGGGGAGCTGTTTTTT
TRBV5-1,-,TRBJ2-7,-,CASSLVGSQHEQYF,TGCGCCAGCAGCCTGGTAGGGAGCCAGCACGAGCAGTACTTC
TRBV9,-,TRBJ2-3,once,CAGSVDSGADTQYF,TGTGCCGGCAGCGTAGACTCGGGGGCAGATACGCAGTATTTT
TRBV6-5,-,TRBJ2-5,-,CASSTDSLRETQYF,TGTGCCAGCAGTACAGACAGTCTTCGGGAGACCCAGTACTTC
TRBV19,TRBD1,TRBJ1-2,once,CASRTGSNYGYTF,TGTGCCAGTCGGACAGGGTCTAACTATGGCTACACCTTC
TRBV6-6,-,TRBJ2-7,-,CASCEAHLVSYEQYF,TGTGCCAGCTGCGAGGCGCATCTCGTATCCTACGAGCAGTACTTC
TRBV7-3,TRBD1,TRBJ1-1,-,CASSPRQGAEAFF,TGTGCCAGCAGCCCTCGCCAGGGGGCTGAAGCTTTCTTT
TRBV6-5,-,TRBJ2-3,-,CASSQSTDTQYF,TGTGCCAGCAGCCAGTCCACAGATACGCAGTATTTT
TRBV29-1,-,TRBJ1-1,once,CSVVGQGGITYTEAFF,TGCAGCGTTGTAGGGCAGGGTGGTATAACGTACACTGAAGCTTTCTTT
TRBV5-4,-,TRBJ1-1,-,CASGAEMNTEAFF,TGTGCCAGCGGGGCCGAAATGAACACTGAAGCTTTCTTT
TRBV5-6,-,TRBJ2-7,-,CASSNYLQGTYEQYF,TGTGCCAGCAGCAATTACCTTCAGGGAACCTACGAGCAGTACTTC
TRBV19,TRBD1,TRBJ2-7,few,CASSTTLGTGYEQYF,TGTGCCAGTAGTACCACGCTAGGGACAGGGTACGAGCAGTACTTC
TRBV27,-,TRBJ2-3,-,CASSPNGWGTDTQYF,TGTGCCAGCAGTCCCAACGGGTGGGGCACAGATACGCAGTATTTT
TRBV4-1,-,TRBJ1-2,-,CASSQEGRPMGYTF,TGCGCCAGCAGCCAAGAGGGCAGGCCTATGGGCTACACCTTC
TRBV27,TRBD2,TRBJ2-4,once,CASRPSGVAKNIQYF,TGTGCCAGCAGACCCAGCGGGGTAGCCAAAAACATTCAGTACTTC
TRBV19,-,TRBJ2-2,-,CASSLLANTGELFF,TGTGCCAGTAGTTTATTAGCGAACACCGGGGAGCTGTTTTTT
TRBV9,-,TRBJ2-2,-,CASSVVAHQNTGELFF,TGTGCCAGCAGCGTAGTAGCGCACCAGAACACCGGGGAGCTGTTTTTT
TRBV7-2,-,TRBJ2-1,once,CASSIRLNEQFF,TGTGCCAGCAGCATCCGACTAAATGAGCAGTTCTTC
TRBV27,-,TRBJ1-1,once,CASSPRQGRTEAFF,TGTGCCAGCAGTCCCCGCCAGGGCAGGACTGAAGCTTTCTTT